The clone carrying this T cell receptor beta chain has at least ten counts. Its specificity is not known. TCRdb recomputed calls from the 5' RACE reads with MiXCR, one row per CDR3 protein. The profile shows some 130,000 distinct CDR3 sequences, approximately 6.6% of them singletons. The CDR3 extends over 14 amino acids. Germline CDR1 reads KGHSH; CDR2 reads LQKENI. The J segment lost 3 bases and the V segment lost 5 bases, leaving 5 bases of the junction unmatched. This sample is drawn from a study of T cells after yellow fever vaccination. Study results and caveats: Most primary-vaccination clones recurred post-booster (approximately 96% CD4, over 70% CD8). Faster peaking, at day 5 versus 15, marked a secondary response that was weaker.

The specimen comprised CD4+ T cells sorted from PBMCs, sampled 10 days after the yellow fever booster vaccination. This clonotype originated in a man younger than 45 who received the YFV17D yellow fever vaccine. V is TRBV18 and J is TRBJ2-7; TRBD1 matches 9 bases. The DNA for the CDR3 is TGTGCCAGCTCAGCCGGGACAGGGAGCTACGAGCAGTACTTC. It yields the protein CASSAGTGSYEQYF.